This T cell receptor (beta chain) was documented in a study of OX40 agonist ivuxolimab in advanced cancers. Findings and limits, study-wide: At doses 0.1 to 3.0 mg/kg, CD4+ and CD8+ clones expanded. Patients with a partial response at 0.1-3.0 mg/kg had among the lowest clonal expansion. Expanded clones were, on average, more numerous among CD8+ T cells than CD4+.

Profiling relied on immunoSEQ multiplex PCR, and the TCRdb table lists in-frame clones only, not all of them. The sample includes approximately 48,000 clones, over 65% of them seen just once. A single count supports this clone. The antigen is undetermined. The CDR3 is made up of 13 amino acids. Germline CDR1 is MDHEN and CDR2 is SYDVKM. V lost 7 bases, J lost 4 bases, and 14 bases lay in between. The sequence came from an adult with an advanced solid tumor such as melanoma, head and neck, liver or kidney cancer. This material consisted of CD4+ or CD8+ T cells sorted from blood, taken in a trial of the OX40 agonist ivuxolimab. The rearrangement uses TRBV28 and TRBJ2-7; a possible D gene is TRBD2 (5 bases). CDR3 bases: TGTGCCAGCACGGGGAGCCCCGTGTACGAGCAGTACTTC. It yields the protein CASTGSPVYEQYF.